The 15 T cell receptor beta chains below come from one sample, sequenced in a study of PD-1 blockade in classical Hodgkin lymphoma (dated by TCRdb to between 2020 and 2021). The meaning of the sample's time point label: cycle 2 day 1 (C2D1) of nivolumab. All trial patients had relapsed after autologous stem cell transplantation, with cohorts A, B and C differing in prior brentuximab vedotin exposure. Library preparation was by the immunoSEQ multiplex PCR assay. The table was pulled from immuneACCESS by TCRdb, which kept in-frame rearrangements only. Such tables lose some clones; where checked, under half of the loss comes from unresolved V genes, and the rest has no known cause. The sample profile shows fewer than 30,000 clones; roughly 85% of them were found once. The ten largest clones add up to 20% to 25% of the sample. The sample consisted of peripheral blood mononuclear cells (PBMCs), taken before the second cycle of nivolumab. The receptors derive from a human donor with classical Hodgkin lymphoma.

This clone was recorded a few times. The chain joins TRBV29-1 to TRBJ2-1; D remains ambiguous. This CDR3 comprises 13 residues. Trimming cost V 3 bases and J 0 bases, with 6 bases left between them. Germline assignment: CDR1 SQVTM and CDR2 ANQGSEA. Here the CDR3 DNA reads TGCAGCGTTGATGGTAGCTCCTACAATGAGCAGTTCTTC. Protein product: CSVDGSSYNEQFF.

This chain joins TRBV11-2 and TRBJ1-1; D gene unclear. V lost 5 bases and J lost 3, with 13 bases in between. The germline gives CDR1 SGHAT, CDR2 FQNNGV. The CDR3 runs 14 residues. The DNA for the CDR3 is TGTGCCAGCAGCGCCTCTGTTTTGTACACTGAAGCTTTCTTT. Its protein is CASSASVLYTEAFF. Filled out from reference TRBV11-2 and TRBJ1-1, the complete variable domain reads EAGVAQSPRYKIIEKRQSVAFWCNPISGHATLYWYQQILGQGPKLLIQFQNNGVVDDSQLPKDRFSAERLKGVDSTLKIQPAKLEDSAVYLCASSASVLYTEAFFGQGTRLTVV.

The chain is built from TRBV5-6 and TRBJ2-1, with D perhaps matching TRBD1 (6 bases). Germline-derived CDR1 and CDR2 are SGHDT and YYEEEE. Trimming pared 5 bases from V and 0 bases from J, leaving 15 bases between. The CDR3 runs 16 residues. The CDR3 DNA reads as TGTGCCAGCAGAAGAGGGGGTACCCTCTCCTACAATGAGCAGTTCTTC. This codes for CASRRGGTLSYNEQFF. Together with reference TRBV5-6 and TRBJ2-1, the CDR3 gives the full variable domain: DAGVTQSPTHLIKTRGQQVTLRCSPKSGHDTVSWYQQALGQGPQFIFQYYEEEERQRGNFPDRFSGHQFPNYSSELNVNALLLGDSALYLCASRRGGTLSYNEQFFGPGTRLTVL.

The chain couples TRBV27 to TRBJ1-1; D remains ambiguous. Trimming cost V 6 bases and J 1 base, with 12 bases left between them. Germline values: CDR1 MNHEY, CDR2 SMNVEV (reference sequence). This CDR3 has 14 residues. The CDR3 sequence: CASSLTQANTEAFF. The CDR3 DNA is TGTGCCAGCAGCTTGACCCAGGCGAACACTGAAGCTTTCTTT.

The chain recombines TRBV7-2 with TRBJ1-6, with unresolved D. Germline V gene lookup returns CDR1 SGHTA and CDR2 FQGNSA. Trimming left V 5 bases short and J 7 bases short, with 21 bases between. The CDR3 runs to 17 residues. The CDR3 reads CASSTRAGEVGNSPLHF. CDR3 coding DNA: TGTGCCAGCAGCACCCGGGCTGGGGAGGTGGGGAATTCACCCCTCCACTTT.

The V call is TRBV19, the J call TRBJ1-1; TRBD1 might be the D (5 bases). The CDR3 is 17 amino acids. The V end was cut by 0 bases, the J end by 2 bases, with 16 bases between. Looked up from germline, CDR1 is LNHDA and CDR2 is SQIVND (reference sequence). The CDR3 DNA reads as TGTGCCAGTAGTATAGATCTGGGAGGAGGGGTTAACACTGAAGCTTTCTTT. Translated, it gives CASSIDLGGGVNTEAFF.

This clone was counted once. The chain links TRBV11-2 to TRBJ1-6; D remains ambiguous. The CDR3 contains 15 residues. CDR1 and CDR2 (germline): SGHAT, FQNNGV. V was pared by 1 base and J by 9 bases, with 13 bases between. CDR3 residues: CASSLGQTLPSPLHF. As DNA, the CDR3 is TGTGCCAGCAGCTTAGGGCAGACACTGCCTTCACCCCTCCACTTT.

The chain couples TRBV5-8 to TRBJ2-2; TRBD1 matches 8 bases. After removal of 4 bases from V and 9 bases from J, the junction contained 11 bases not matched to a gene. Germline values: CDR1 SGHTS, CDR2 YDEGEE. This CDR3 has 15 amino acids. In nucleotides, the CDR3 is TGTGCCAGCAGCCTACGGACAGGGTTTCTCAGGGAGCTGTTTTTT. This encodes CASSLRTGFLRELFF.

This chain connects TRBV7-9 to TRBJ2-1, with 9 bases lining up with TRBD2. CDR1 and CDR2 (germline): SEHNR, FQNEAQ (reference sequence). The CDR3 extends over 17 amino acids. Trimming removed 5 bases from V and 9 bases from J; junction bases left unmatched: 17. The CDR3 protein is CASSPGASGAARPEQFF. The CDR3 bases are TGTGCCAGCAGCCCAGGGGCTAGCGGGGCGGCACGCCCTGAGCAGTTCTTC.

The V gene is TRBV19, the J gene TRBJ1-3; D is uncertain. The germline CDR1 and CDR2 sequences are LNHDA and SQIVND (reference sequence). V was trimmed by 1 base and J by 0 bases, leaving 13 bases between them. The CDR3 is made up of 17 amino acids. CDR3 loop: CASSIVEGPSSGNTIYF. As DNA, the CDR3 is TGTGCCAGTAGTATAGTGGAGGGCCCAAGCTCTGGAAACACCATATATTTT. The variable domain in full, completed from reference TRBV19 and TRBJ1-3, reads DGGITQSPKYLFRKEGQNVTLSCEQNLNHDAMYWYRQDPGQGLRLIYYSQIVNDFQKGDIAEGYSVSREKKESFPLTVTSAQKNPTAFYLCASSIVEGPSSGNTIYFGEGSWLTVV.

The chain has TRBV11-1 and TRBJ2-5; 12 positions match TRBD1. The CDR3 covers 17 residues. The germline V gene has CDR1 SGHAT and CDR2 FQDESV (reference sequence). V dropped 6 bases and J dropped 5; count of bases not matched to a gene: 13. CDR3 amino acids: CASRRKPGQGAQETQYF. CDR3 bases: TGTGCCAGCAGGCGTAAACCGGGACAGGGGGCGCAGGAGACCCAGTACTTC.

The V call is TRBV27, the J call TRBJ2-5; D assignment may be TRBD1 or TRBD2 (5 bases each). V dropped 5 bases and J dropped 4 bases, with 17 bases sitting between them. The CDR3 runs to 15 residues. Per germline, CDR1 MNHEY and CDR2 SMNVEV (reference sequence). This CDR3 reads CASSLGARRVETQYF. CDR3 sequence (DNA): TGTGCCAGCAGTCTCGGGGCCCGCAGGGTAGAGACCCAGTACTTC.

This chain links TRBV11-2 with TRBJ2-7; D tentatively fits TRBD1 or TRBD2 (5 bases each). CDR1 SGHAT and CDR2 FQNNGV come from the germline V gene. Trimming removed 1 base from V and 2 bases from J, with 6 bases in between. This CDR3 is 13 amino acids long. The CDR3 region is CASSLAGPYEQYF. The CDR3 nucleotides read TGTGCCAGCAGCTTAGCGGGACCCTACGAGCAGTACTTC.

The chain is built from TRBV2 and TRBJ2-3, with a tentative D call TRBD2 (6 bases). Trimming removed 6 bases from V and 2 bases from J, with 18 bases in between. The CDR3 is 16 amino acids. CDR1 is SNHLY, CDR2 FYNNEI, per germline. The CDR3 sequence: CASSRLGGAPTDTQYF. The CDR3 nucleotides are TGTGCCAGCAGCCGCCTAGGAGGGGCCCCCACAGATACGCAGTATTTT.

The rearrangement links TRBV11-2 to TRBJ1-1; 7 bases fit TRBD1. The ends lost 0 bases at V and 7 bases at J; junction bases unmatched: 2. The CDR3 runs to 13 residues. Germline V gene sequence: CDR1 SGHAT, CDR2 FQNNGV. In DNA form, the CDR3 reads TGTGCCAGCAGCTTAGACGGACAGGTTGAAGCTTTCTTT. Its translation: CASSLDGQVEAFF.